This passage covers 21 T cell receptor beta chains from one sample sequenced in a study of response to subunit inactivated influenza vaccine. TCRdb reprocessed the RT-PCR reads with MiXCR, giving one entry per CDR3 protein. In the table there are around 190,000 distinct CDR3 sequences, about 9.3% of which are singletons. The starting material was non-naive T cells sorted from PBMCs, obtained on the day of vaccination. The receptors originated from a man in his fifties who received an inactivated influenza vaccine.

This clonotype has just a few counts. The chain employs TRBV2 and TRBJ1-1; no definite D call. Trimming left V 7 bases short and J 8 bases short, with 11 bases between. Germline-derived CDR1 and CDR2 are SNHLY and FYNNEI. There are 11 residues in the CDR3. The CDR3 sequence is CASTYVSEAFF. CDR3 coding DNA: TGTGCCAGCACGTATGTCTCCGAAGCTTTCTTT.

This rearrangement joins TRBV7-9 to TRBJ1-1; a weak D match, TRBD1 (6 bases). The V gene's germline CDR1 is SEHNR and CDR2 FQNEAQ (reference sequence). Trimming cost V 8 bases and J 2 bases, with 12 bases left between them. There are 13 residues in the CDR3. DNA of the CDR3: TGTGCCAGCGTATTACAGGGTAACACTGAAGCTTTCTTT. Its protein is CASVLQGNTEAFF.

This clonotype was found many times. The rearrangement links TRBV12-3 or TRBV12-4 to TRBJ1-5, with D perhaps TRBD1 (6 bases). The CDR3 is 14 amino acids. Deletions cut 7 bases from V and 3 bases from J, with 13 bases between. DNA of the CDR3: TGTGCCAGCAAAATCAGGGGACACAATCAGCCCCAGCATTTT. It specifies CASKIRGHNQPQHF.

This chain joins TRBV20-1 and TRBJ2-7; tentatively, D is TRBD1 (5 bases). V lost 6 bases, J lost 1 base, and 19 bases lay in between. The CDR3 consists of 15 residues. Germline loops: CDR1 DFQATT, CDR2 SNEGSKA (reference sequence). The CDR3 DNA reads as TGCAGTGCGTTGCCTAGGGGCCCACTTTCCTACGAGCAGTACTTC. This translates into CSALPRGPLSYEQYF.

In this sample, this clonotype turned up once. This chain uses TRBV6-1 with TRBJ2-5; 7 nucleotides match TRBD2. Trimming cost V 0 bases and J 7 bases; bases outside gene matches: 5. This CDR3 spans 14 amino acids. Germline values: CDR1 MNHNS, CDR2 SASEGT. The CDR3 here is CASSEAGGVRTQYF. DNA for the CDR3: TGTGCCAGCAGTGAAGCGGGAGGGGTCCGGACCCAGTACTTC.

This clonotype was seen repeatedly, ten times or more. The chain links TRBV6-2 or TRBV6-3 to TRBJ2-5; 9 bases match TRBD1. The J segment lost 3 bases and the V segment lost 6 bases, leaving 11 bases of the junction unmatched. The germline gives CDR1 MNHEY, CDR2 SVGEGT. The CDR3 sequence is 16 residues long. The CDR3 reads CASRPEPGTGKETQYF. Here the CDR3 DNA reads TGTGCCAGCAGACCCGAGCCGGGGACAGGGAAAGAGACCCAGTACTTC.

This clonotype was recorded at least ten times. The chain uses TRBV10-3 and TRBJ2-2; 7 bases agree with TRBD2. The germline V gene encodes CDR1 ENHRY and CDR2 SYGVKD. V was clipped by 7 bases and J by 0 bases; unmatched bases: 2. The CDR3 totals 14 residues. The CDR3 nucleotides are TGTGCCATCAAGGCGGGGGCGAACACCGGGGAGCTGTTTTTT. As protein: CAIKAGANTGELFF.

The V call is TRBV20-1, the J call TRBJ2-7; D perhaps matches TRBD2 (5 bases). The germline V gene encodes CDR1 DFQATT and CDR2 SNEGSKA (reference sequence). Trimming pared 0 bases from V and 3 bases from J, leaving 12 bases between. The length of the CDR3 is 14 residues. This CDR3 is CSARDRGGLYEQYF. In DNA form, the CDR3 reads TGCAGTGCTAGAGATCGCGGAGGCCTCTACGAGCAGTACTTC.

The chain is built from TRBV20-1 and TRBJ2-1, with TRBD1 matching over 8 bases. The V and J ends lost 0 bases and 12 bases, in that order; junction bases with no gene match: 7. Germline V gene data show CDR1 as DFQATT and CDR2 as SNEGSKA (reference sequence). The CDR3 contains 13 residues. The DNA of the CDR3 is TGCAGTGCTAGAGATCAAGGGCAGGGGGCGCAGTTCTTC. It yields the protein CSARDQGQGAQFF.

This clonotype was observed a few times. The chain recombines TRBV5-1 with TRBJ2-3; no reliable D call. The length of the CDR3 is 17 residues. Germline V gene lookup returns CDR1 SGHRS and CDR2 YFSETQ. V lost 4 bases, J lost 1 base, and 19 bases lay in between. The CDR3 DNA reads as TGCGCCAGCAGCGGAAGCTCGCGCGATTTCCGCACAGATACGCAGTATTTT. Its translation is CASSGSSRDFRTDTQYF.

This clonotype has more than one count but fewer than ten. The chain has TRBV29-1 and TRBJ2-3; 9 bases are shared with TRBD2. Germline V CDR1 and CDR2: SQVTM, ANQGSEA. V was pared by 0 bases and J by 3 bases, with 10 bases of the junction left unmatched. CDR3 size: 17 residues. For the CDR3, the DNA is TGCAGCGTTGAAGATCCGTTCGGGACTAGCATGACAGATACGCAGTATTTT. Its translation: CSVEDPFGTSMTDTQYF.

This clonotype was detected a few times. CDR3 in DNA: TGTGCCAGCAGCTCGGACAGCGGAAACACCATATATTTT. This encodes CASSSDSGNTIYF. The chain is built from TRBV7-2 and TRBJ1-3; D might be TRBD1 (6 bases). Trimming stripped 4 bases from V and 4 bases from J, with 8 bases between. Germline CDR1 reads SGHTA; CDR2 reads FQGNSA. The CDR3 length is 13 residues.

The rearrangement uses TRBV3-1 and TRBJ2-6; a weak D match, TRBD1 (6 bases). CDR1 is LGHDT, CDR2 YNNKEL, per germline (reference sequence). This CDR3 is 14 amino acids long. V lost 3 bases and J 6 bases, leaving 9 bases between the germline ends. The CDR3 loop is CASSHRGMANVLTF. CDR3 in DNA: TGTGCCAGCAGCCACAGGGGTATGGCCAACGTCCTGACTTTC.

The chain is built from TRBV5-5 and TRBJ2-7; D is unresolved. V lost 0 bases to trimming and J lost 2 bases, with 12 bases between them. Germline V gene lookup returns CDR1 SGHKS and CDR2 YYEKEE (reference sequence). This CDR3 is built from 15 residues. As DNA, the CDR3 is TGTGCCAGCAGCTTGGGTCGGACCGCTACCTACGAGCAGTACTTC. Protein sequence: CASSLGRTATYEQYF.

There are a few counts of this clonotype. The chain couples TRBV28 to TRBJ2-7, with D perhaps TRBD1 (5 bases). The germline gives CDR1 MDHEN, CDR2 SYDVKM. V lost 3 bases to trimming and J lost 0 bases, with 9 bases between them. CDR3 length: 14 residues. CDR3 region: CASSLGLTSYEQYF. The CDR3 DNA reads as TGTGCCAGCAGTTTGGGGCTGACCTCCTACGAGCAGTACTTC.

This clonotype showed up just a few times. This chain connects TRBV2 to TRBJ2-4, with TRBD1 identical over 8 bases. V gave up 6 bases and J gave up 6 bases; unmatched junction bases: 4. CDR1 and CDR2 (germline): SNHLY, FYNNEI. The CDR3 spans 13 residues. The CDR3 protein is CASRRDRGNIQYF. The CDR3 DNA follows: TGTGCCAGCAGGCGAGACAGGGGAAACATTCAGTACTTC.

This clonotype has a handful of counts. The V gene is TRBV7-6, the J gene TRBJ2-5, with a possible D match to TRBD2 (5 bases). V lost 5 bases and J 5 bases, leaving 12 bases between the germline ends. The CDR3 spans 13 residues. Germline V gene sequence: CDR1 SGHVS, CDR2 FNYEAQ. Written as DNA, the CDR3 is TGTGCCAGCAGCCAAGGAGGCGGGGAGACCCAGTACTTC. Its protein is CASSQGGGETQYF.

V is TRBV6-2 or TRBV6-3 and J is TRBJ1-5; perhaps TRBD1 as D (6 bases). V lost 0 bases, J lost 0 bases, and 6 bases lay in between. There are 15 residues in the CDR3. The germline gives CDR1 MNHEY, CDR2 SVGEGT. CDR3 residues: CASSYSGHSNQPQHF. The CDR3 DNA follows: TGTGCCAGCAGTTACTCGGGACATAGCAATCAGCCCCAGCATTTT.

This clonotype was seen many times. CDR3 DNA: TGTGCCAGCAACCCCTCTGGAAACACCATATATTTT. It yields the protein CASNPSGNTIYF. This chain connects TRBV7-9 to TRBJ1-3; D is unresolved. CDR1 SEHNR and CDR2 FQNEAQ come from the germline V gene (reference sequence). The CDR3 sequence is 12 residues long. V lost 7 bases to trimming and J lost 0 bases, with 4 bases between them.

This clonotype has more than one count but fewer than ten. The genes are TRBV6-1 and TRBJ1-2; the D is unclear. Germline CDR1 is MNHNS and CDR2 is SASEGT. The CDR3 sequence is 14 residues long. Trimming took 0 bases from V and 7 from J, leaving 12 bases between them. The CDR3: CASSEALDGVGYTF. Written as DNA, the CDR3 is TGTGCCAGCAGTGAAGCGCTCGACGGTGTTGGCTACACCTTC.

Many counts were recorded for this clonotype. The chain has TRBV9 and TRBJ2-3; no reliable D call. The ends were cut back, 3 bases at V and 6 bases at J, with 8 bases in the middle. The CDR3 length is 12 residues. The germline CDR1 and CDR2 sequences are SGDLS and YYNGEE. The CDR3 DNA reads as TGTGCCAGCAGCGGCCAGCACGATACGCAGTATTTT. This translates into CASSGQHDTQYF.